Below, 23 T cell receptor beta chains from the same sample are listed, as sequenced in a study of technical replicates of blood from several donors. The repertoire was sequenced with immunoSEQ multiplex PCR; TCRdb's copy has only in-frame clones and lacks some. The sample lists some 57,000 clones, about 97% occurring once. The sample comprised T cells isolated from PBMCs. The receptor set was obtained from a human donor in good health.

The chain carries TRBV9 and TRBJ1-4; TRBD1 is a possible D gene (6 bases). Germline V lookup: CDR1 SGDLS, CDR2 YYNGEE. The CDR3 is made up of 14 amino acids. V gave up 4 bases and J gave up 8 bases, with 15 bases separating them. The CDR3 region has the DNA TGTGCCAGCAGCCTTATGGACAGAGGAGAAAAACTGTTTTTT. Translating it yields CASSLMDRGEKLFF.

The genes are TRBV10-3 and TRBJ1-4; D might be TRBD1 (6 bases). CDR3 length: 19 residues. The germline V and J ends were trimmed by 0 bases and 3 bases, with 20 bases remaining between them. Germline lookup yields CDR1 ENHRY and CDR2 SYGVKD. The CDR3 DNA sequence: TGTGCCATCAGTGAGTCGCGAGCCCTTCGGACAGACCCTAATGAAAAACTGTTTTTT. It translates to CAISESRALRTDPNEKLFF.

The V call is TRBV10-3, the J call TRBJ2-3, with TRBD2 matching 7 bases. The CDR3 extends over 16 amino acids. The junction had 6 bases not matched to a gene; V was cut back by 1 base and J by 2 bases. Germline CDR1 and CDR2: ENHRY and SYGVKD. The CDR3 protein is CAISELGEGLTDTQYF. The CDR3 region has the DNA TGTGCCATCAGTGAGTTGGGGGAGGGCCTCACAGATACGCAGTATTTT.

The chain uses TRBV10-3 and TRBJ1-2; TRBD1 matches at 9 bases. The CDR3 has 13 residues. From germline, CDR1 is ENHRY and CDR2 SYGVKD. The ends lost 8 bases at V and 6 bases at J; junction bases unmatched: 7. As DNA, the CDR3 is TGTGCCATCGGGGACAGGGAGTTCGATGGCTACACCTTC. It encodes CAIGDREFDGYTF.

The rearrangement links TRBV7-8 to TRBJ1-5, with 9 positions matching TRBD1. From germline, CDR1 is SGHVS and CDR2 FQNEAQ. The J segment lost 2 bases and the V segment lost 5 bases, leaving 4 bases of the junction unmatched. This CDR3 is 15 amino acids long. CDR3 coding DNA: TGTGCCAGCAGCCGGGACAGGGTGGGCAATCAGCCCCAGCATTTT. Translation: CASSRDRVGNQPQHF.

This sequence joins TRBV9 and TRBJ1-4; D unclear. Trimming pared 0 bases from V and 2 bases from J, leaving 8 bases between. Looked up from germline, CDR1 is SGDLS and CDR2 is YYNGEE. The CDR3 has 15 amino acids. In DNA, the CDR3 is TGTGCCAGCAGCGTAGGGTCCCAGACTAATGAAAAACTGTTTTTT. This sequence encodes CASSVGSQTNEKLFF.

The chain links TRBV7-9 to TRBJ1-3; 9 nucleotides match TRBD1. The length of the CDR3 is 19 residues. Trimming cost V 5 bases and J 2 bases; bases outside gene matches: 16. Germline CDR1 and CDR2: SEHNR and FQNEAQ (reference sequence). This chain's CDR3 is CASSPGTGGALHPGNTIYF. DNA for the CDR3: TGTGCCAGCAGCCCTGGAACAGGGGGCGCGTTACATCCTGGAAACACCATATATTTT. The whole variable domain, filled in from reference TRBV7-9 and TRBJ1-3, reads DTGVSQNPRHKITKRGQNVTFRCDPISEHNRLYWYRQTLGQGPEFLTYFQNEAQLEKSRLLSDRFSAERPKGSFSTLEIQRTEQGDSAMYLCASSPGTGGALHPGNTIYFGEGSWLTVV.

The genes are TRBV7-9 and TRBJ2-5; perhaps TRBD1 as D (6 bases). CDR3 size: 14 residues. From germline, CDR1 is SEHNR and CDR2 FQNEAQ (reference sequence). V lost 5 bases and J 5 bases, leaving 15 bases between the germline ends. CDR3 in amino acids: CASSPDGGVETQYF. DNA for the CDR3: TGTGCCAGCAGCCCCGATGGGGGCGTGGAGACCCAGTACTTC.

Only one count was recorded for this clone. V and J are TRBV7-8 and TRBJ1-2; 9 nucleotides align to TRBD1. The CDR3 runs to 14 residues. J was trimmed by 5 bases and V by 5 bases; bases with no gene match: 6. CDR1 is SGHVS and CDR2 is FQNEAQ in the germline V gene. The DNA of the CDR3 is TGTGCCAGCAGCGGAGACAGGGGGATATATGGCTACACCTTC. The encoded protein is CASSGDRGIYGYTF.

The chain is built from TRBV4-1 and TRBJ2-3, with 10 bases fitting TRBD2. The germline CDR1 and CDR2 sequences are MGHRA and YSYEKL. After removal of 4 bases from V and 5 bases from J, the junction contained 12 bases not matched to a gene. The CDR3 extends over 17 amino acids. CDR3 residues: CASSPNPLAGVVDTQYF. The CDR3 DNA is TGCGCCAGCAGCCCCAACCCCCTAGCGGGAGTTGTAGATACGCAGTATTTT.

This sequence joins TRBV6-4 and TRBJ2-1; possible D gene TRBD1, 6 bases. Looked up from germline, CDR1 is MRHNA and CDR2 is SNTAGT. V lost 3 bases and J lost 5, with 11 bases in between. The length of the CDR3 is 14 residues. The CDR3 loop reads CASSEQGWNNEQFF. DNA of the CDR3: TGTGCCAGCAGTGAACAGGGTTGGAACAATGAGCAGTTCTTC.

The rearrangement uses TRBV13 and TRBJ2-1, with 9 bases fitting TRBD1. This CDR3 is built from 14 residues. V trimming: 5 bases; J trimming: 10 bases; junction bases outside the gene matches: 9. Germline V gene lookup returns CDR1 PRHDT and CDR2 FYEKMQ (reference sequence). The DNA for the CDR3 is TGTGCCAGCAGCCCGGGACAGGGAGCTTGGGAGCAGTTCTTC. It encodes CASSPGQGAWEQFF. Variable domain in full (rest from reference TRBV13 and TRBJ2-1): AAGVIQSPRHLIKEKRETATLKCYPIPRHDTVYWYQQGPGQDPQFLISFYEKMQSDKGSIPDRFSAQQFSDYHSELNMSSLELGDSALYFCASSPGQGAWEQFFGPGTRLTVL.

For this clone: The sample carries other DNA sequences with the same CDR3. The genes are TRBV30 and TRBJ2-7, with a weak D call TRBD2 (5 bases). Trimming removed 3 bases from V and 1 base from J, with 19 bases in between. This CDR3 has 16 residues. CDR1 and CDR2 from the germline V gene are GTSNPN and SVGIG (reference sequence). The CDR3 nucleotides read TGTGCCTGGAGCGTACTGTCGGGGTTGTTGTCCTACGAGCAGTACTTC. Its protein is CAWSVLSGLLSYEQYF.

The chain links TRBV18 to TRBJ2-7, with 13 positions matching TRBD2. The trim removed 2 bases at V and 2 bases at J, leaving 0 bases unmatched. The CDR3 is 15 amino acids. Germline V gene data show CDR1 as KGHSH and CDR2 as LQKENI. The CDR3: CASSPTSGGAYEQYF. The CDR3 region has the DNA TGTGCCAGCTCACCAACTAGCGGGGGGGCCTACGAGCAGTACTTC. Combining the CDR3 with reference TRBV18 and TRBJ2-7 gives the whole variable domain NAGVMQNPRHLVRRRGQEARLRCSPMKGHSHVYWYRQLPEEGLKFMVYLQKENIIDESGMPKERFSAEFPKEGPSILRIQQVVRGDSAAYFCASSPTSGGAYEQYFGPGTRLTVT.

Here the CDR3 DNA reads TGTGCCAGCAGCGTACGACAGTATGGTTTGGAGCAGTACTTC. Protein: CASSVRQYGLEQYF. The gene calls are TRBV9 and TRBJ2-7; D possibly corresponds to TRBD1 (5 bases). The CDR3 contains 14 residues. V was shortened by 1 base and J by 7 bases, with 15 bases between the two germline ends. Looked up from germline, CDR1 is SGDLS and CDR2 is YYNGEE.

This chain joins TRBV9 and TRBJ1-4; D is ambiguous. The CDR3 loop spans 14 amino acids. Germline values: CDR1 SGDLS, CDR2 YYNGEE. Trimming took off 4 bases at V and 8 bases at J, with 15 bases between the two ends. As DNA, the CDR3 is TGTGCCAGCAGCTCTCCCCGGACTGGGGAAAAACTGTTTTTT. It specifies CASSSPRTGEKLFF.

This clone was detected only once. This chain uses TRBV5-1 with TRBJ1-2; the D gene is possibly TRBD1 (6 bases). CDR1 and CDR2 from the germline V gene are SGHRS and YFSETQ. The length of the CDR3 is 14 residues. Trimming took off 4 bases at V and 2 bases at J, with 12 bases between the two ends. The CDR3 coding sequence is TGCGCCAGCAGCATGGGACAAAGCAACTATGGCTACACCTTC. Translation gives CASSMGQSNYGYTF.

The chain links TRBV7-9 to TRBJ1-5; D unclear. V was shortened by 1 base and J by 5 bases, with 9 bases between the two germline ends. The germline V gene encodes CDR1 SEHNR and CDR2 FQNEAQ (reference sequence). This CDR3 has 14 residues. The CDR3 here is CASSLDHGYQPQHF. In nucleotides, the CDR3 is TGTGCCAGCAGCTTAGATCACGGGTATCAGCCCCAGCATTTT. Based on the CDR3 plus reference TRBV7-9 and TRBJ1-5, the full variable domain is DTGVSQNPRHKITKRGQNVTFRCDPISEHNRLYWYRQTLGQGPEFLTYFQNEAQLEKSRLLSDRFSAERPKGSFSTLEIQRTEQGDSAMYLCASSLDHGYQPQHFGDGTRLSIL.

The genes are TRBV9 and TRBJ2-5; unclear D gene. Germline-derived CDR1 and CDR2 are SGDLS and YYNGEE. This CDR3 region has 15 residues. Trimming removed 0 bases from V and 5 bases from J, with 14 bases in between. The CDR3 nucleotides read TGTGCCAGCAGCGTAGAGCCCTTAGGAGTGGAGACCCAGTACTTC. Translated, it gives CASSVEPLGVETQYF. Full variable domain (rest looked up from reference TRBV9 and TRBJ2-5): DSGVTQTPKHLITATGQRVTLRCSPRSGDLSVYWYQQSLDQGLQFLIQYYNGEERAKGNILERFSAQQFPDLHSELNLSSLELGDSALYFCASSVEPLGVETQYFGPGTRLLVL.

The rearrangement uses TRBV6-5 and TRBJ1-2; 8 bases align to TRBD1. There are 13 residues in the CDR3. From germline, CDR1 is MNHEY and CDR2 SVGAGI. V was clipped by 6 bases and J by 8 bases; unmatched bases: 8. CDR3 loop: CASRDRVYQGYTF. The CDR3 DNA reads TGTGCCAGCAGGGACAGGGTTTATCAGGGCTACACCTTC.

The chain has TRBV4-2 and TRBJ1-4; 10 bases align to TRBD1. The CDR3 consists of 13 residues. With 6 bases clipped from V and 8 bases from J, the junction kept 3 bases outside the gene matches. Germline V gene sequence: CDR1 LGHNA, CDR2 YNFKEQ. The DNA of the CDR3 is TGTGCCAGCAGGCAGACAGGGGGCGAAAAACTGTTTTTT. Translating it yields CASRQTGGEKLFF.

This clone was seen once. This chain uses TRBV19 with TRBJ2-7, with D possibly being TRBD2 (6 bases). Between the trimmed V and J ends, which lost 0 bases and 3 bases, there was a span of 6 bases. This CDR3 region has 13 residues. The germline gives CDR1 LNHDA, CDR2 SQIVND (reference sequence). In DNA, the CDR3 is TGTGCCAGTAGTATAGATAGCGGCTACGAGCAGTACTTC. Protein product: CASSIDSGYEQYF. Filled out from reference TRBV19 and TRBJ2-7, the complete variable domain reads DGGITQSPKYLFRKEGQNVTLSCEQNLNHDAMYWYRQDPGQGLRLIYYSQIVNDFQKGDIAEGYSVSREKKESFPLTVTSAQKNPTAFYLCASSIDSGYEQYFGPGTRLTVT.

This clone has only one observation. The chain uses TRBV29-1 and TRBJ1-5; TRBD1 aligns across 8 bases. The ends lost 4 bases at V and 7 bases at J; junction bases unmatched: 6. The CDR3 is 13 amino acids. Per the germline V gene, CDR1 is SQVTM and CDR2 is ANQGSEA. CDR3 nucleotide sequence: TGCAGCGTTGGTCAGGGGGCTGGGCAGCCCCAGCATTTT. Its protein product is CSVGQGAGQPQHF.